Listed here are 25 T cell receptor beta chains from one sample, sequenced in a study of T cells in Graves' hyperthyroidism and ophthalmopathy. RNA transcripts were the template for amplifying TCR beta CDR3 regions. In the first-round RT-PCR of the TCR CDR3, the HTBI primer set was used. TCRdb called the multiplex PCR reads again in MiXCR, with one record for every CDR3 protein. Among 640,000 or so distinct CDR3 sequences listed, 13% to 15% were seen once. The specimen sequenced was blood. All receptors derive from a woman under 30 with Graves' ophthalmopathy.

This clonotype was seen ten or more times. V usage is TRBV20-1 and J usage is TRBJ2-1; TRBD2 agrees at 13 bases. J gave up 6 bases and V 4 bases, and 3 bases lay outside the gene matches. The CDR3 extends over 14 amino acids. CDR1 DFQATT and CDR2 SNEGSKA come from the germline V gene (reference sequence). The CDR3 spells CSATGLAGVNEQFF. For the CDR3, the DNA is TGCAGTGCTACAGGACTAGCGGGAGTCAATGAGCAGTTCTTC.

This clonotype was observed a few times. This sequence joins TRBV6-1 and TRBJ2-7; TRBD1 is a possible D gene (5 bases). V gave up 1 base and J gave up 4 bases, with 20 bases separating them. CDR1 and CDR2 (germline): MNHNS, SASEGT. The CDR3 has 17 residues. In DNA, the CDR3 is TGTGCCAGCAGTGAAGGGGGTTACGCAGGGTATCCTTACGAGCAGTACTTC. It yields the protein CASSEGGYAGYPYEQYF.

The chain has TRBV6-1 and TRBJ2-5; perhaps D is TRBD1 or TRBD2 (5 bases each). Trimming took off 6 bases at V and 4 bases at J, with 15 bases between the two ends. Germline V lookup: CDR1 MNHNS, CDR2 SASEGT. This CDR3 has 14 residues. The CDR3 DNA reads TGTGCCAGCAGCGACGCAGGGAGAGGAGAGACCCAGTACTTC. Translating it yields CASSDAGRGETQYF.

The table lists this clonotype with many counts. The chain carries TRBV12-3 or TRBV12-4 and TRBJ2-2, with unresolved D. The CDR3 runs to 15 residues. Trimming pared 3 bases from V and 0 bases from J, leaving 8 bases between. The DNA for the CDR3 is TGTGCCAGCAGTTTTCTCCAGGCGAACACCGGGGAGCTGTTTTTT. Protein: CASSFLQANTGELFF.

This clonotype was found many times. The chain joins TRBV4-2 to TRBJ1-4; D gene uncertain. Germline V gene lookup returns CDR1 LGHNA and CDR2 YNFKEQ. V dropped 1 base and J dropped 4 bases, with 7 bases sitting between them. CDR3 length equals 14 residues. This CDR3 reads CASSQVTGNEKLFF. In DNA form, the CDR3 reads TGTGCCAGCAGCCAAGTCACCGGTAATGAAAAACTGTTTTTT.

V usage is TRBV29-1 and J usage is TRBJ2-7; D is possibly TRBD1 (6 bases). Trimming removed 4 bases from V and 2 bases from J, with 9 bases in between. Germline CDR1 is SQVTM and CDR2 is ANQGSEA. This CDR3 spans 12 amino acids. CDR3 residues: CSVVRGTYEQYF. In DNA form, the CDR3 reads TGCAGCGTTGTCAGGGGTACCTACGAGCAGTACTTC.

This clonotype was detected many times. This chain joins TRBV7-9 and TRBJ1-5, with TRBD1 matching 7 bases. After removal of 5 bases from V and 5 bases from J, the junction contained 6 bases not matched to a gene. Germline V gives CDR1 SEHNR, CDR2 FQNEAQ (reference sequence). The CDR3 has 14 amino acids. The CDR3 loop is CASSRDRAYQPQHF. The CDR3 DNA is TGTGCCAGCAGCAGAGACAGGGCCTATCAGCCCCAGCATTTT.

This clonotype was seen ten or more times. The V gene is TRBV2, the J gene TRBJ2-7; TRBD1 matches at 9 bases. This CDR3 comprises 15 residues. The trim removed 3 bases at V and 0 bases at J, leaving 3 bases unmatched. Germline-derived CDR1 and CDR2 are SNHLY and FYNNEI. CDR3 amino acids: CASSEGTGLSYEQYF. The CDR3, as DNA: TGTGCCAGCAGTGAGGGGACAGGGCTCTCCTACGAGCAGTACTTC.

In this sample, this clonotype turned up many times. The chain recombines TRBV20-1 with TRBJ2-7, with TRBD2 matching 7 bases. V was clipped by 2 bases and J by 3 bases; unmatched bases: 4. Germline CDR1 reads DFQATT; CDR2 reads SNEGSKA (reference sequence). CDR3 length: 13 residues. This CDR3 is CSARQAGFYEQYF. The CDR3 DNA reads TGCAGTGCTAGACAAGCGGGATTCTACGAGCAGTACTTC.

This clonotype was counted ten times or more. V gene TRBV20-1 combines with J gene TRBJ2-7; 8 nucleotides agree with TRBD1. The CDR3 covers 17 residues. CDR1 is DFQATT, CDR2 SNEGSKA, per germline (reference sequence). Unmatched junction bases numbered 11, after V lost 0 bases and J lost 1 base. The CDR3 DNA reads TGCAGTGCTAGAGACCCCACATCTCGGACAGGGTCCTACGAGCAGTACTTC. This sequence encodes CSARDPTSRTGSYEQYF.

The table lists this clonotype with many counts. The chain combines TRBV9 with TRBJ2-2, with 9 bases matching TRBD1. The J segment lost 6 bases and the V segment lost 4 bases, leaving 4 bases of the junction unmatched. This CDR3 region has 14 residues. From germline, CDR1 is SGDLS and CDR2 YYNGEE. This CDR3 reads CASSPRTGAGELFF. For the CDR3, the DNA is TGTGCCAGCAGCCCCAGGACAGGGGCCGGGGAGCTGTTTTTT.

As regards this clonotype: A junction end diverges from the germline sequence, so it may reflect a read error. The chain has TRBV7-7 and TRBJ2-1; the D gene is possibly TRBD2 (5 bases). Germline lookup yields CDR1 SSHAT and CDR2 FNYEAQ (reference sequence). This CDR3 comprises 17 residues. The CDR3 DNA is TGTGCTAGCAGCTTAGAGTCTAGCCGCAGCTCCTACAATGAGCAGTTCTTC. Residues: CASSLESSRSSYNEQFF.

Of note for this clonotype: A much larger clonotype is one base distant, so this may be a read error. DNA for the CDR3: TGTGCCAGCAGAGGGGAAATGTCGGCGCCCCAGCATTTT. Amino acids: CASRGEMSAPQHF. This chain uses TRBV2 with TRBJ1-5; possible D gene TRBD1, 5 bases. Deletions cut 6 bases from V and 9 bases from J, with 15 bases between. The CDR3 totals 13 residues. Germline values: CDR1 SNHLY, CDR2 FYNNEI.

This clonotype was seen only once. V usage is TRBV20-1 and J usage is TRBJ2-7; D might be TRBD1 or TRBD2, each matching 6 bases. Germline CDR1 and CDR2: DFQATT and SNEGSKA (reference sequence). The V and J ends lost 3 bases and 2 bases respectively, with 17 bases between them. The CDR3 covers 15 residues. In DNA, the CDR3 is TGCAGTGCTAGGGGGGGCGGGACCCGCCCCTACGAGCAGTACTTC. Translating it yields CSARGGGTRPYEQYF.

This clonotype showed up many times. This chain connects TRBV3-1 to TRBJ2-1, with TRBD2 matching 10 bases. CDR3 length: 16 amino acids. Trimming cost V 2 bases and J 7 bases; bases outside gene matches: 8. Per the germline V gene, CDR1 is LGHDT and CDR2 is YNNKEL (reference sequence). The CDR3 here is CASSQKGLATGNEQFF. DNA of the CDR3: TGTGCCAGCAGCCAAAAGGGACTAGCGACAGGGAATGAGCAGTTCTTC.

This clonotype was recorded at least ten times. This rearrangement joins TRBV28 to TRBJ2-6, with D possibly being TRBD1 (6 bases). This CDR3 is 19 amino acids long. V gave up 5 bases and J gave up 0 bases, with 20 bases separating them. The germline V gene has CDR1 MDHEN and CDR2 SYDVKM. CDR3 protein: CASSLAVAGVISGANVLTF. The CDR3 nucleotides are TGTGCCAGCAGTCTTGCTGTGGCAGGGGTAATCTCTGGGGCCAACGTCCTGACTTTC.

The CDR3, as DNA: TGCAGTGCTAGGAGACCGGGACTTGGAAACACCATATATTTT. As protein: CSARRPGLGNTIYF. This chain links TRBV20-1 with TRBJ1-3, with D possibly being TRBD1 (5 bases). Germline V CDR1 and CDR2: DFQATT, SNEGSKA (reference sequence). The CDR3 has 14 amino acids. The ends were cut back, 3 bases at V and 3 bases at J, with 12 bases in the middle.

There are many counts of this clonotype. The chain couples TRBV5-5 to TRBJ1-1; D gene unclear. Germline lookup yields CDR1 SGHKS and CDR2 YYEKEE (reference sequence). Trimming stripped 0 bases from V and 6 bases from J, with 12 bases between. The CDR3 runs 14 residues. CDR3 nucleotides: TGTGCCAGCAGCTTGGCAAGAGAGTGGGCTGAAGCTTTCTTT. Residues: CASSLAREWAEAFF.

The table lists this clonotype with many counts. The chain couples TRBV6-5 to TRBJ1-5, with no clear D. In germline, CDR1 is MNHEY, CDR2 SVGAGI. V shed 2 bases and J shed 6 bases, with 20 bases lying between them. The CDR3 is 17 residues long. The CDR3 DNA reads as TGTGCCAGCAGTTACACCACCAGTCGGGGTTTCGCTCAGCCCCAGCATTTT. It specifies CASSYTTSRGFAQPQHF.

In its sample, this clonotype was seen many times. The chain uses TRBV28 and TRBJ2-7, with 7 bases that match TRBD1. The V gene's germline CDR1 is MDHEN and CDR2 SYDVKM. This CDR3 region has 13 residues. The J segment lost 4 bases and the V segment lost 6 bases, leaving 6 bases of the junction unmatched. CDR3 DNA: TGTGCCAGCAGAGGGGACAGCTTATACGAGCAGTACTTC. Translating gives CASRGDSLYEQYF.

The chain carries TRBV13 and TRBJ2-7; D gene ambiguous. V dropped 2 bases and J dropped 6 bases, with 5 bases sitting between them. Germline CDR1 and CDR2: PRHDT and FYEKMQ (reference sequence). The CDR3 runs 11 residues. DNA of the CDR3: TGTGCCAGCAGCTTATTTCCCGAGCAGTACTTC. Translated: CASSLFPEQYF.

This clonotype appeared a few times. A read error may explain this, as a much larger clone is one base away. The chain uses TRBV29-1 and TRBJ2-7; TRBD2 matches 13 bases. V lost 5 bases, J lost 3 bases, and 4 bases stayed unmatched. The CDR3 loop spans 14 amino acids. Germline V gives CDR1 SQVTM, CDR2 ANQGSEA. This CDR3 is CSVPGLAGDYEQYF. The CDR3 nucleotides are TGCAGCGTTCCCGGACTAGCGGGAGACTACGAGCAGTACTTC.

This clonotype was seen at least ten times. The V gene is TRBV20-1, the J gene TRBJ1-5, with 7 bases aligning to TRBD1. Germline trimming cut 4 bases from V and 1 base from J; bases unmatched to any gene: 4. CDR1 and CDR2 (germline): DFQATT, SNEGSKA (reference sequence). The length of the CDR3 is 14 residues. The CDR3 region is CSAKGTASNQPQHF. CDR3 DNA sequence: TGCAGTGCTAAAGGGACAGCCAGCAATCAGCCCCAGCATTTT.

At least ten counts were recorded for this clonotype. CDR3 in DNA: TGTGCCAGCAGGCCGGGACTAGCGGGCAGCTACGAGCAGTACTTC. The encoded protein is CASRPGLAGSYEQYF. The chain joins TRBV28 to TRBJ2-7, with 12 bases aligning to TRBD2. The CDR3 sequence is 15 residues long. The germline V gene encodes CDR1 MDHEN and CDR2 SYDVKM. The V gene end was trimmed by 6 bases and the J gene end by 3 bases; junction bases not matched to a gene: 6.

This clonotype was seen repeatedly, ten times or more. J is TRBJ2-1 and V is TRBV29-1, with TRBD2 matching over 13 bases. Germline CDR1 SQVTM, CDR2 ANQGSEA. The CDR3 has 14 residues. V was clipped by 6 bases and J by 7 bases; unmatched bases: 6. The CDR3 coding sequence is TGCAGCGTCGCCGGGACTAGCGGGAAGAATGAGCAGTTCTTC. The encoded protein is CSVAGTSGKNEQFF.